The rows below give T cell receptor beta chains drawn from one sample of a study of graft-versus-host responses after intestinal transplantation. Measured with immunoSEQ multiplex PCR; TCRdb has only the in-frame clones, and not every one. The sample consists of about 100,000 clones, roughly 87% of them appearing once. These receptors lack a known antigen. The input for sequencing was unstimulated CD4+ T cells sorted from spleen or lymph node cells, taken before transplant. These receptors all come from a human donor who was the organ donor for an intestinal transplant. Each CDR3 is given without its conserved first and last residue. Each record gives: V gene, J gene, CDR3 protein.

>TRBV5-1|TRBJ2-3
ASRGTGTDTQY
>TRBV4-2|TRBJ2-7
ASSQTTGTGYEQY
>TRBV19|TRBJ1-2
VSSTRDRASDYT
>TRBV5-1|TRBJ2-1
ASSSIAGRGNEQF
>TRBV6-1|TRBJ1-5
ASSSLRGGKEPQH
>TRBV14|TRBJ1-4
ASSQVRARDEKLF
>TRBV27|TRBJ2-7
ASSDRVKYEQY
>TRBV7-9|TRBJ2-7
ASSLETAVPEQY
>TRBV9|TRBJ2-3
ARSRGDTQY
>TRBV11-2|.
ASSLDQRPRNYEQY
>TRBV18|TRBJ2-1
ASSPPANEQF
>TRBV28|TRBJ2-3
ASSLGGPSTDTQY
>TRBV6-6|TRBJ2-3
SSAAPPGFGTDTQY
>TRBV9|TRBJ1-6
ASGREGWTPLH
>TRBV4-1|TRBJ2-1
ASSQGLAGGLGSNNEQF
>TRBV6-1|TRBJ1-4
ASSGRGAGGSNEKLF
>TRBV2|TRBJ2-7
ASSEETYEQY
>TRBV5-4|TRBJ1-1
ASSDLIKVEAF
>TRBV27|TRBJ1-2
ASSPRDRYYGYT
>TRBV7-2|TRBJ1-5
ASSLQSLYSNQPQH
>TRBV27|TRBJ2-7
ASSFTPWTGKKSQY
>TRBV21-1|TRBJ2-3
ASSTLDSGRYTQY
>TRBV18|TRBJ2-2
ASSPSRGTGELF
>TRBV7-9|TRBJ1-4
ASSLLPGQNEKLF
>TRBV11-2|TRBJ1-5
ASSRFGTGYSNQPQH
>TRBV12-5|TRBJ1-1
ASGLVGTEAF
>TRBV28|TRBJ2-7
ASRGTTTYEQY